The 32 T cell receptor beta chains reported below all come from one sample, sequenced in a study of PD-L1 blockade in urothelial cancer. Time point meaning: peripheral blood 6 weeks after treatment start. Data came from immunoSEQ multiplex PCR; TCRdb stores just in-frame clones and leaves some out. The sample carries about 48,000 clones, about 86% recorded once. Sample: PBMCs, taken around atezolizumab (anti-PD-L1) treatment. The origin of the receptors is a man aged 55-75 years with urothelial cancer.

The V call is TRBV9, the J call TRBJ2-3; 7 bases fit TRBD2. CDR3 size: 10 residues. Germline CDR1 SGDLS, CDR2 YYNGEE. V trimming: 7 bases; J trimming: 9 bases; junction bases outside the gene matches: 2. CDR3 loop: CASGGVTQYF. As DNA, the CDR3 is TGTGCCAGCGGGGGGGTGACGCAGTATTTT.

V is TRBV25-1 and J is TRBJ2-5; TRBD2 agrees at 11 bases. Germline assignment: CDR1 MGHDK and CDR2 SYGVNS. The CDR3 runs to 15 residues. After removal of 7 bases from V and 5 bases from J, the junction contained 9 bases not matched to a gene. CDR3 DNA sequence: TGTGCCAGCAAGGGGAGTAGCGGGGGGGCGGAGACCCAGTACTTC. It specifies CASKGSSGGAETQYF.

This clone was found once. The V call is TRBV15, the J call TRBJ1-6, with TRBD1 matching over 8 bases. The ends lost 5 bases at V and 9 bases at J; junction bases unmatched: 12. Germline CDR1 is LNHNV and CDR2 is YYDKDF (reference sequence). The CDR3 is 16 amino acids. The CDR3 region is CATSGRTGPGGSPLHF. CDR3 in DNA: TGTGCCACCAGCGGAAGGACAGGGCCAGGGGGTTCACCCCTCCACTTT. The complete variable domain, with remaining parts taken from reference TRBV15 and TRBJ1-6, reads DAMVIQNPRYQVTQFGKPVTLSCSQTLNHNVMYWYQQKSSQAPKLLFHYYDKDFNNEADTPDNFQSRRPNTSFCFLDIRSPGLGDTAMYLCATSGRTGPGGSPLHFGNGTRLTVT.

The CDR3 bases are TGCGCCAGCAGCTTGGCCCGGACAGGGCAGGACGAGCAGTACTTC. It is translated as CASSLARTGQDEQYF. The V gene is TRBV5-1, the J gene TRBJ2-7, with 8 bases matching TRBD1. V dropped 0 bases and J dropped 5; count of bases not matched to a gene: 7. The CDR3 sequence is 15 residues long. Germline CDR1 is SGHRS and CDR2 is YFSETQ.

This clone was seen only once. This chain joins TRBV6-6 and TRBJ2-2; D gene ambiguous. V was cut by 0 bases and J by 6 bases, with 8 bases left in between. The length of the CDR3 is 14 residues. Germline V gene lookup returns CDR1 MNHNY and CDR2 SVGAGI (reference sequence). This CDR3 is CASSYSPQSGELFF. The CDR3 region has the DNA TGTGCCAGCAGTTACTCTCCCCAGTCCGGGGAGCTGTTTTTT.

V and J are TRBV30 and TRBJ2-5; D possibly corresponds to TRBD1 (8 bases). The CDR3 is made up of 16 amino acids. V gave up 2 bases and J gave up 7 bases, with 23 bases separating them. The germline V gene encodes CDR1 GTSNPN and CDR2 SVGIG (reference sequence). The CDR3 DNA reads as TGTGCCTGGAGTAGCGGGGACCCAGGGGGCGGGAGGACCCAGTACTTC. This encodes CAWSSGDPGGGRTQYF.

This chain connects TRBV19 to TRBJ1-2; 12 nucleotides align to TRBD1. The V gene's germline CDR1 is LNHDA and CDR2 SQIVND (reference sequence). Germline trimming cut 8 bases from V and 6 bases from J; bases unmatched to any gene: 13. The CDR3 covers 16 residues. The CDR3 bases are TGTGCCAGTCTGCCACAGACCGGGACAGGGGGCGATGGCTACACCTTC. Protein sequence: CASLPQTGTGGDGYTF.

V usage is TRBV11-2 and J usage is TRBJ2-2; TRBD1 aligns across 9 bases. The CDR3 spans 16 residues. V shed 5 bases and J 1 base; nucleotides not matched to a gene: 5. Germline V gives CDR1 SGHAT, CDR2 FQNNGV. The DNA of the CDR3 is TGTGCCAGCAGCCGGCAGGGACAGGGGAACACCGGGGAGCTGTTTTTT. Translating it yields CASSRQGQGNTGELFF. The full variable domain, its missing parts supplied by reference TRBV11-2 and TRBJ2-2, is EAGVAQSPRYKIIEKRQSVAFWCNPISGHATLYWYQQILGQGPKLLIQFQNNGVVDDSQLPKDRFSAERLKGVDSTLKIQPAKLEDSAVYLCASSRQGQGNTGELFFGEGSRLTVL.

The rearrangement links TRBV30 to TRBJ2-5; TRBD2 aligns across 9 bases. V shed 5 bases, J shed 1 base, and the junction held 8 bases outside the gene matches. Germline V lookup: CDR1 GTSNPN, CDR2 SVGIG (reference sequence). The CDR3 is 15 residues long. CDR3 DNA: TGTGCCTGGGTCCCGGGACTAGCTATCCAAGAGACCCAGTACTTC. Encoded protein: CAWVPGLAIQETQYF.

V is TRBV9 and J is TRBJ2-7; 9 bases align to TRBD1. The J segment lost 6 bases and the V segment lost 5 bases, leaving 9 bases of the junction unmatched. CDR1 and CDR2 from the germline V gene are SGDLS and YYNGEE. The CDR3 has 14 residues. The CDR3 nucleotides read TGTGCCAGCAGTCAAACAGGGGGCTCCGTCGAGCAGTACTTC. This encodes CASSQTGGSVEQYF. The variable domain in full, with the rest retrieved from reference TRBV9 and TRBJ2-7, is DSGVTQTPKHLITATGQRVTLRCSPRSGDLSVYWYQQSLDQGLQFLIQYYNGEERAKGNILERFSAQQFPDLHSELNLSSLELGDSALYFCASSQTGGSVEQYFGPGTRLTVT.

CDR3 protein: CASSNRAFNQPQHF. CDR3 nucleotide sequence: TGTGCCAGTAGTAACAGGGCTTTCAATCAGCCCCAGCATTTT. The chain links TRBV19 to TRBJ1-5; D is possibly TRBD1 (6 bases). With 4 bases removed from V and 3 bases from J, the gap between germline ends came to 10 bases. This CDR3 region has 14 residues. Germline CDR1 is LNHDA and CDR2 is SQIVND (reference sequence).

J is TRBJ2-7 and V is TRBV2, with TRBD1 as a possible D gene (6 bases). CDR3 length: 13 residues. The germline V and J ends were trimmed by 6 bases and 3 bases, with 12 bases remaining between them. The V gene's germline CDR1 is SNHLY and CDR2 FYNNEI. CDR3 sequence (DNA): TGTGCCAGCAGAGGAAAGACAGGCTACGAGCAGTACTTC. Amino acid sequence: CASRGKTGYEQYF.

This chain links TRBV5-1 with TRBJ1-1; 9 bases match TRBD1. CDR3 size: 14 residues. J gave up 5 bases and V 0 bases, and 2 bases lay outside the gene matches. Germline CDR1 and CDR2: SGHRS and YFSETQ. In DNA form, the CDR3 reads TGCGCCAGCAGCTTGGGGGACAGGGTTACTGAAGCTTTCTTT. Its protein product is CASSLGDRVTEAFF.

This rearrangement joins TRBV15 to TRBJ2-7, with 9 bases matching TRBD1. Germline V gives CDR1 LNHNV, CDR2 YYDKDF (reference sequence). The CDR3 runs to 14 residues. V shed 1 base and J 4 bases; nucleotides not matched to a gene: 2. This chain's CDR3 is CATSRGGTGYEQYF. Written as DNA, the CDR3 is TGTGCCACCAGCAGAGGCGGGACAGGGTACGAGCAGTACTTC.

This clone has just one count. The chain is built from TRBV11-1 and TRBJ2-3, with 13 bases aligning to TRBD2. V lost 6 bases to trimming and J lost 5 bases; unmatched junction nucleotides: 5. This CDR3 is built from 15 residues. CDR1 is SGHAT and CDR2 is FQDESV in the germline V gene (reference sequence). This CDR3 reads CASSSTSGGIDTQYF. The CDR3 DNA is TGTGCCAGCAGTTCGACTAGCGGGGGGATAGATACGCAGTATTTT. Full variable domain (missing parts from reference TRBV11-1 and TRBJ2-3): EAEVAQSPRYKITEKSQAVAFWCDPISGHATLYWYRQILGQGPELLVQFQDESVVDDSQLPKDRFSAERLKGVDSTLKIQPAELGDSAMYLCASSSTSGGIDTQYFGPGTRLTVL.

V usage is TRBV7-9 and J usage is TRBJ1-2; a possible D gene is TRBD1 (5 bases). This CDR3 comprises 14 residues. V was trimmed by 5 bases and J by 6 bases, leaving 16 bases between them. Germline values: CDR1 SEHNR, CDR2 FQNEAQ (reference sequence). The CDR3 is CASSHLFTGDGYTF. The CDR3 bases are TGTGCCAGCAGCCACCTTTTCACAGGCGATGGCTACACCTTC.

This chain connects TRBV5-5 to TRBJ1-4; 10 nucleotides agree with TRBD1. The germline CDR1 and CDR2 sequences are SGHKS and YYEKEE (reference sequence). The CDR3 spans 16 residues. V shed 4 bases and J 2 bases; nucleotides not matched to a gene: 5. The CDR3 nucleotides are TGTGCCAGCAGCCACGGACAGGGGGGGACTAATGAAAAACTGTTTTTT. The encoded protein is CASSHGQGGTNEKLFF.

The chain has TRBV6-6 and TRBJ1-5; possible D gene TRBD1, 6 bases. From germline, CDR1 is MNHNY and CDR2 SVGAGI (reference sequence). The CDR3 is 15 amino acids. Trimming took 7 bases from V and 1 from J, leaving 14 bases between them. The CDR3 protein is CASNQQGRSNQPQHF. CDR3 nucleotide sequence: TGTGCCAGCAACCAACAGGGACGGAGCAATCAGCCCCAGCATTTT.

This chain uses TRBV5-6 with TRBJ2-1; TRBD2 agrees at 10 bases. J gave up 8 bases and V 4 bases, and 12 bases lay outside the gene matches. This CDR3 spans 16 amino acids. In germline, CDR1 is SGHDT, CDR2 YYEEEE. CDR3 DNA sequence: TGTGCCAGCAGCGGACCCGGGACTAGCGTTATCTATGAGCAGTTCTTC. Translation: CASSGPGTSVIYEQFF.

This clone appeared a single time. The CDR3 region is CASSLVPRPSGRFSGEQYF. The CDR3 DNA is TGTGCCAGCAGCTTGGTCCCTCGGCCTAGCGGACGATTTTCGGGCGAGCAGTACTTC. V and J are TRBV5-6 and TRBJ2-7, with 7 nucleotides matching TRBD2. The CDR3 consists of 19 residues. The ends lost 0 bases at V and 6 bases at J; junction bases unmatched: 21. CDR1 SGHDT and CDR2 YYEEEE come from the germline V gene.

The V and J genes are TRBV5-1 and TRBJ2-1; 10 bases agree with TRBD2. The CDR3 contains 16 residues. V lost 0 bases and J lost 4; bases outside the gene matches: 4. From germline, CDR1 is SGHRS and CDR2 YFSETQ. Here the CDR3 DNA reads TGCGCCAGCAGCTTGGTGGGAGCGGGGGGGTACAATGAGCAGTTCTTC. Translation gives CASSLVGAGGYNEQFF.

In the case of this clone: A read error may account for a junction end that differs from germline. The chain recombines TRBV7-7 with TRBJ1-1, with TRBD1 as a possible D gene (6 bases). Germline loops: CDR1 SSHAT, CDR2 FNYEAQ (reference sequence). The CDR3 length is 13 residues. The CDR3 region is CASSLNRDSEAFF. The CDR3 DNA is TGTGCTAGCAGCTTGAACAGGGATTCTGAAGCTTTCTTT.

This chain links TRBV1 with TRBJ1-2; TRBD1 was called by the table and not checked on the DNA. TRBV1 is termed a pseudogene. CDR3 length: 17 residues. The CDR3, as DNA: TGCACCAGCAGCCAGGACAGGGGGCGGCTACGTGCCTATGGCTACACCTTC. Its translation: CTSSQDRGRLRAYGYTF.

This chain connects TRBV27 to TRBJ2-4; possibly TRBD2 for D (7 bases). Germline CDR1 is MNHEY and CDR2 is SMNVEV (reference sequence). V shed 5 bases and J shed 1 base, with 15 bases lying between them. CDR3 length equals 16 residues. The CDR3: CASSPWGGAAKNIQYF. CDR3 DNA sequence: TGTGCCAGCAGTCCTTGGGGGGGGGCGGCCAAAAACATTCAGTACTTC.

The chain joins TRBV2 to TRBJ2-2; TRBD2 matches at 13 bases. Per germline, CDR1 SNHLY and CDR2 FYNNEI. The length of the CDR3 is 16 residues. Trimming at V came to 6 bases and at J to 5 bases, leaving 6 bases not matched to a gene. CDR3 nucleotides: TGTGCCAGCAGAGGACCGGGACTAGCGGGGACCGGGGAGCTGTTTTTT. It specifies CASRGPGLAGTGELFF.

The CDR3 DNA sequence: TGTGCCAGCAGTTTATCCGGGGGGGCCCCCTACGAGCAGTACTTC. This sequence encodes CASSLSGGAPYEQYF. V and J are TRBV27 and TRBJ2-7, with TRBD2 matching 8 bases. This CDR3 region has 15 residues. Germline V gene data show CDR1 as MNHEY and CDR2 as SMNVEV (reference sequence). Trimming removed 0 bases from V and 2 bases from J; junction bases left unmatched: 3.

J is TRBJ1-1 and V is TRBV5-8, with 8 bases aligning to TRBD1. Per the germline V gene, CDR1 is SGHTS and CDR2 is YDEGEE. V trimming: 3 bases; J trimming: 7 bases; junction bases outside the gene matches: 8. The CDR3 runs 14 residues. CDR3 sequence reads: CASSYGQGQIEAFF. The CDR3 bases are TGTGCCAGCAGCTATGGACAGGGACAGATTGAAGCTTTCTTT.

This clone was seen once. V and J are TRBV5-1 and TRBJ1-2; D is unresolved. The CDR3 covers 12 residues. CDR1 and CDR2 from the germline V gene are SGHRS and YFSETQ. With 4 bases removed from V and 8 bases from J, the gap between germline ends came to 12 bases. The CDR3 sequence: CASSPGTSGYTF. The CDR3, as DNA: TGCGCCAGCAGCCCGGGAACCTCCGGCTACACCTTC.

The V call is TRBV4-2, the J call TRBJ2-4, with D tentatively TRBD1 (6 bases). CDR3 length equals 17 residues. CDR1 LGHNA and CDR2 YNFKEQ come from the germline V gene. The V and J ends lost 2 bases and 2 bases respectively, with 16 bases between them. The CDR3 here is CASSQLVLQGTKNIQYF. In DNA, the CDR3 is TGTGCCAGCAGCCAACTTGTCCTCCAGGGGACCAAAAACATTCAGTACTTC.

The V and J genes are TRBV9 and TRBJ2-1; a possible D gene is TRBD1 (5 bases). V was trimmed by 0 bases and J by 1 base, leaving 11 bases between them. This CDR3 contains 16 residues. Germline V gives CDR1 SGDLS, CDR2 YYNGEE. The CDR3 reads CASSVDAGASYNEQFF. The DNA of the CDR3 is TGTGCCAGCAGCGTAGACGCTGGGGCTTCCTACAATGAGCAGTTCTTC.

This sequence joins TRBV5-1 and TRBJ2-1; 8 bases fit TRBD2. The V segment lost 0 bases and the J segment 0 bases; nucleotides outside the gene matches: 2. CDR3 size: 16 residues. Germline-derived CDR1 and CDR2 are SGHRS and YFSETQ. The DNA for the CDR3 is TGCGCCAGCAGCTTGGTAGCGGGGAGCTCCTACAATGAGCAGTTCTTC. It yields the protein CASSLVAGSSYNEQFF.

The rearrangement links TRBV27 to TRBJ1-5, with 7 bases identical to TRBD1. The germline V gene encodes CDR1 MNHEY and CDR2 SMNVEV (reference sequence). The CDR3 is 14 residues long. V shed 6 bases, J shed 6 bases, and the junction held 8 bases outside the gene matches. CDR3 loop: CASSFQGGGQPQHF. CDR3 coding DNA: TGTGCCAGCAGCTTCCAGGGGGGAGGTCAGCCCCAGCATTTT.